This T cell receptor (beta chain) was captured by sequencing in a study of T cells after yellow fever vaccination. Notes on the study in general: CD4 and CD8 compartments shared a small share of clonotypes.

This clonotype was recorded a few times. TCRdb re-derived calls from the 5' RACE reads in MiXCR, one entry per CDR3 protein. This table holds some 100,000 distinct CDR3 sequences, roughly 8.2% found once. Germline CDR1 and CDR2: SQVTM and ANQGSEA. The CDR3 spans 13 residues. The ends were cut back, 4 bases at V and 4 bases at J, with 10 bases in the middle. The J gene is TRBJ2-2, the V gene TRBV29-1, with D unclear. The origin of this receptor is a man aged 18-30 years who received the YFV17D yellow fever vaccine. The source material was CD8+ T cells not binding an NS4B(214-222) dextramer, sorted from PBMCs, sampled around 15 days after the first yellow fever vaccination. In DNA form, the CDR3 reads TGCAGCGTTGTCGGCCTCCTCACCGGGGAGCTGTTTTTT. Translating gives CSVVGLLTGELFF.